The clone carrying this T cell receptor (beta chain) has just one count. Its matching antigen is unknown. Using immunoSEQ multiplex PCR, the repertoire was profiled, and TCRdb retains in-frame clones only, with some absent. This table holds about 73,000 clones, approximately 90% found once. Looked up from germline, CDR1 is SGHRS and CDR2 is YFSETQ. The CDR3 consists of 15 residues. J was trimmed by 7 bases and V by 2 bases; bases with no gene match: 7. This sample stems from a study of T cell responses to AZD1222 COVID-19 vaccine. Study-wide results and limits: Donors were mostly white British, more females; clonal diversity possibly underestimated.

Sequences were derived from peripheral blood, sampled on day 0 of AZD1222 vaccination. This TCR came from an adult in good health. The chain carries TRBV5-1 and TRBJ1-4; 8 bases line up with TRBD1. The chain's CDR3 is CASSFGQGKGEKLFF. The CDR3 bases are TGCGCCAGCAGCTTCGGACAGGGCAAGGGTGAAAAACTGTTTTTT.